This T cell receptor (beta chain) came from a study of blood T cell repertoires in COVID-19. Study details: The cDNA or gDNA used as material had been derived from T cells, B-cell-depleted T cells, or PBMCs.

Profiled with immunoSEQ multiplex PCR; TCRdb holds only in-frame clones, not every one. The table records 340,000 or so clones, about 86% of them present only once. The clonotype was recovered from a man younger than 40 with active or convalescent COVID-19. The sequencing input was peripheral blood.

In nucleotides, the CDR3 is TGTGCCAGCAGCCCCCGGAGGCTACAGGGCTATGGCTACACCTTC. Its translation: CASSPRRLQGYGYTF. The rearrangement joins TRBV6-6 to TRBJ1-2, with a weak D call TRBD1 (6 bases). The CDR3 covers 15 residues. Looked up from germline, CDR1 is MNHNY and CDR2 is SVGAGI (reference sequence). V lost 6 bases, J lost 4 bases, and 18 bases lay in between.